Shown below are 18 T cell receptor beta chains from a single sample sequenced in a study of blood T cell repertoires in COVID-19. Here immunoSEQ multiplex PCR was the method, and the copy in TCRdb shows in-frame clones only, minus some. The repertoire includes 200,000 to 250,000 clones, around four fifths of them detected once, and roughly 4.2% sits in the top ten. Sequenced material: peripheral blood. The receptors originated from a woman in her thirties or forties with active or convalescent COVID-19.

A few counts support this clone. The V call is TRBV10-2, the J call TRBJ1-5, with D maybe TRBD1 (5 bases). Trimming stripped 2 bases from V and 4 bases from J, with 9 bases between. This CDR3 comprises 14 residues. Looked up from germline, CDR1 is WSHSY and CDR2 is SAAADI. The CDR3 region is CASSEGGLNQPQHF. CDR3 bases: TGCGCCAGCAGTGAGGGGGGGTTAAATCAGCCCCAGCATTTT.

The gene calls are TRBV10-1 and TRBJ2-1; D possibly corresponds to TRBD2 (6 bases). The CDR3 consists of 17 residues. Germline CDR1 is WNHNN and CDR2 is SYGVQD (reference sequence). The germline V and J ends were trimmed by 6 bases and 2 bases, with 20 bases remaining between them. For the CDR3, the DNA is TGCGCCAGCAGCGCGACCACGGGCGGGGCGGCCTACAATGAGCAGTTCTTC. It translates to CASSATTGGAAYNEQFF.

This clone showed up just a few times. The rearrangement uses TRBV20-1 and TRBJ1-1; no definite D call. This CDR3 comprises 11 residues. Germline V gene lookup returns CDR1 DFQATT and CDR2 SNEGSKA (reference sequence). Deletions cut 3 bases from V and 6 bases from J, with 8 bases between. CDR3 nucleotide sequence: TGCAGTGCTAGCGGGGAGGCTGAAGCTTTCTTT. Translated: CSASGEAEAFF.

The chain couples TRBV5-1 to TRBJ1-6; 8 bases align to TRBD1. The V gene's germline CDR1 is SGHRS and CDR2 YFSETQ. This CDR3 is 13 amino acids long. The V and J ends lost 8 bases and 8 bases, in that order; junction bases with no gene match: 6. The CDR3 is CASADRVDSPLHF. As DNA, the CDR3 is TGCGCCAGTGCGGACAGGGTGGATTCACCCCTCCACTTT.

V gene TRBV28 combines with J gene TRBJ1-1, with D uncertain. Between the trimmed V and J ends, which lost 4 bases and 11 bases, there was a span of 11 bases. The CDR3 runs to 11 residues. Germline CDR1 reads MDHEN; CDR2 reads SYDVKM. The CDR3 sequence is CASSSTLSAFF. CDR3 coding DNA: TGTGCCAGCAGTTCAACGCTTAGTGCTTTCTTT.

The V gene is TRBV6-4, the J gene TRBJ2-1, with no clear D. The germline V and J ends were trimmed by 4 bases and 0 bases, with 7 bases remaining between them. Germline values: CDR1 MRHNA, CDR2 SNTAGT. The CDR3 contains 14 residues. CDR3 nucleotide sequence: TGTGCCAGCAGTGCTGTCAGCTCCTACAATGAGCAGTTCTTC. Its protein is CASSAVSSYNEQFF.

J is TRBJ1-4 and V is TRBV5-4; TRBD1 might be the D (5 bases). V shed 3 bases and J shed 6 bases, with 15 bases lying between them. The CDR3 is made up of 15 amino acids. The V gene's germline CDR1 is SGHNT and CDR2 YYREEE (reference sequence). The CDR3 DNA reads TGTGCCAGCAGCTACAAGGACATGGGGTATGAAAAACTGTTTTTT. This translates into CASSYKDMGYEKLFF.

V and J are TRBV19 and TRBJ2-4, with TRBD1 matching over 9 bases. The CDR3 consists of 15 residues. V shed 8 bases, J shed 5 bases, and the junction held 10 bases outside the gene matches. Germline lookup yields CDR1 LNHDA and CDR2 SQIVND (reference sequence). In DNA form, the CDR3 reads TGTGCCAGTGGAGGGAACCGGGACAGGGAAAACATTCAGTACTTC. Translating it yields CASGGNRDRENIQYF.

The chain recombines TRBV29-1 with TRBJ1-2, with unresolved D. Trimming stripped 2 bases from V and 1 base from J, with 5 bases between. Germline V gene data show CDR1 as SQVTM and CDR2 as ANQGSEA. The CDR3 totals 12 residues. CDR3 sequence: CSVEYSNYGYTF. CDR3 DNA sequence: TGCAGCGTTGAATACAGTAACTATGGCTACACCTTC.

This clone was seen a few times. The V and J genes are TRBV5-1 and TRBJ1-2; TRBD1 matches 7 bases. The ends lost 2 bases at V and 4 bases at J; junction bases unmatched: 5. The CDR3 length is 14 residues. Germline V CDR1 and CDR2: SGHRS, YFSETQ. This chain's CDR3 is CASSFGQVSYGYTF. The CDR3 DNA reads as TGCGCCAGCAGCTTTGGACAGGTCTCCTATGGCTACACCTTC.

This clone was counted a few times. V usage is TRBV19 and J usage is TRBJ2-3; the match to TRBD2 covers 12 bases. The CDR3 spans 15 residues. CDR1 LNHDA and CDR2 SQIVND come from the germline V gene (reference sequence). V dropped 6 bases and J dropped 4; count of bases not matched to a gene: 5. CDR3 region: CASSHGLAGSDTQYF. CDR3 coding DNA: TGTGCCAGTAGCCACGGACTAGCGGGGTCAGATACGCAGTATTTT.

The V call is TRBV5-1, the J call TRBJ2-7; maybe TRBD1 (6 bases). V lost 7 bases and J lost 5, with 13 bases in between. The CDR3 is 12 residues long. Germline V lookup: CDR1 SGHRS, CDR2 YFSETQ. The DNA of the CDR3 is TGCGCCAGCGGAGGACAGCAGAACGAGCAGTACTTC. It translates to CASGGQQNEQYF.

CDR3 sequence reads: CASSLIAQNTEAFF. CDR3 nucleotides: TGTGCCAGCAGTTTAATCGCACAGAACACTGAAGCTTTCTTT. J is TRBJ1-1 and V is TRBV28; D gene unclear. Trimming shortened V by 2 bases and J by 1 base, and 8 bases separated the two germline ends. The CDR3 loop spans 14 amino acids. Germline V gene sequence: CDR1 MDHEN, CDR2 SYDVKM.

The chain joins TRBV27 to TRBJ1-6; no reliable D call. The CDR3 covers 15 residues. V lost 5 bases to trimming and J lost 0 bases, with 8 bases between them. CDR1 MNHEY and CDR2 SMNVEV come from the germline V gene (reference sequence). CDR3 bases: TGTGCCAGCAGTCGACTGAGCTCCTATAATTCACCCCTCCACTTT. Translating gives CASSRLSSYNSPLHF.

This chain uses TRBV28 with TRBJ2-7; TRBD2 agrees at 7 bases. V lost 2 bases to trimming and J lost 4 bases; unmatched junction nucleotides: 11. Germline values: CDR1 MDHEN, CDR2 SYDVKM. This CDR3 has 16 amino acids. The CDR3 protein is CASSLAPPAGKYEQYF. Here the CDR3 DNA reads TGTGCCAGCAGTTTAGCCCCGCCAGCGGGAAAATACGAGCAGTACTTC.

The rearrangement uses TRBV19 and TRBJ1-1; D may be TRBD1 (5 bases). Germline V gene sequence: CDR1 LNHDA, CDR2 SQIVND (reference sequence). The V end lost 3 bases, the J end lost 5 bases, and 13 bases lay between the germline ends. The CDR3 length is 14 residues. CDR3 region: CASSIRGVRTEAFF. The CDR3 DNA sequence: TGTGCCAGTAGTATCCGGGGGGTTCGGACTGAAGCTTTCTTT.

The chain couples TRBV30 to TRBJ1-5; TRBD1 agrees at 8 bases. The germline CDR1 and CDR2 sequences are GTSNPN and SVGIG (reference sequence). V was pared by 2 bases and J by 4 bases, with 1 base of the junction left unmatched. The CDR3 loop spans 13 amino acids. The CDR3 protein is CAWSHRGNQPQHF. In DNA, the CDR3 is TGTGCCTGGAGTCACAGGGGGAATCAGCCCCAGCATTTT.

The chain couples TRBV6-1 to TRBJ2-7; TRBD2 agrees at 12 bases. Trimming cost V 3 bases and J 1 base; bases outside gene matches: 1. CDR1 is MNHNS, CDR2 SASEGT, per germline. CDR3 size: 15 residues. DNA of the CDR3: TGTGCCAGCAGTGAGACTAGCGGGGGTTCCTACGAGCAGTACTTC. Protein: CASSETSGGSYEQYF.